This T cell receptor (beta chain) was recovered during a study of control samples from healthy donors and cancer patients. Sequencing was performed with immunoSEQ multiplex PCR; in TCRdb, only in-frame clones are kept and a portion is missing. The sample consists of 150,000 or so clones, 90% to 95% of them appearing once. Germline CDR1 SGHAT, CDR2 FQNNGV. The CDR3 runs 14 residues. The V end was cut by 1 base, the J end by 6 bases, with 12 bases between. The chain links TRBV11-2 to TRBJ1-1; TRBD1 might be the D (5 bases). Sequencing input: blood. The receptor was isolated from a man aged 18 to 30 in good health. The CDR3 loop reads CASSLGAGVPEAFF. In DNA, the CDR3 is TGTGCCAGCAGCTTAGGTGCGGGGGTGCCTGAAGCTTTCTTT.